The source of this TCR beta chain is a study of shared clonotypes between healthy human individuals. The germline gives CDR1 LNHDA, CDR2 SQIVND (reference sequence). This CDR3 comprises 15 residues. The V and J ends lost 5 bases and 1 base respectively, with 14 bases between them. Authors' data handling: ImmunoSEQ yielded junction-only sequences lacking quality scores, so filtering differed. Here immunoSEQ multiplex PCR was the method, and the copy in TCRdb shows in-frame clones only, minus some. V and J calls and clone size follow that table, whereas D and trimming were derived from the DNA. The table has 2 million to 3 million clones, around nine tenths seen once.

The source is a young man in good health. The V gene is TRBV19, the J gene TRBJ1-1; D is unresolved. The sample taken for sequencing was naive CD4+ T cells sorted from blood. The subset here: CD45RA+ positively selected. CDR3 nucleotide sequence: TGTGCCAGTAGTGTCTGGACGGAACCGAACACTGAAGCTTTCTTT. Translated, it gives CASSVWTEPNTEAFF.